The rows below give T cell receptor beta chains drawn from one sample of a study of blood T cell repertoires in COVID-19. Measured with immunoSEQ multiplex PCR; TCRdb has only the in-frame clones, and not every one. This table holds 250,000 to 350,000 clones, around 84% found once. Material for sequencing was PBMCs or T cells enriched from blood (not recorded which). The receptors shown here come from a woman between 50 and 59 years old who had recovered from COVID-19. Each CDR3 is given with its conserved first and last residue. Fields, in order: D gene, clone size, V gene, J gene, CDR3 DNA, CDR3 protein. The D gene is left open where the match is weak. Clone size is not always given. Where it is, it says once, few, many or a class for expanded clones.

>TRBD1|.|TRBV5-4|TRBJ2-7
TGTGCCAGCAGCTTGGGACAGGGGTCTTACGAGCAGTACTTC
CASSLGQGSYEQYF
>.|.|TRBV5-1|TRBJ1-2
TGCGCCAGCAGCTTTGGACATCGATCGGGTCCCGATGGCTACACCTTC
CASSFGHRSGPDGYTF
>.|.|TRBV9|TRBJ1-5
TGTGCCAGCAGCGTAGGCCAGGCCAATCAGCCCCAGCATTTT
CASSVGQANQPQHF
>TRBD2|.|TRBV6-2/TRBV6-3|TRBJ2-3
TGTGCCAGCAGTTACCCTAGCGGGAGGATCACAGATACGCAGTATTTT
CASSYPSGRITDTQYF
>.|.|TRBV19|TRBJ1-1
TGTGCCAGCTGTCGGGGTTACGGGGACACTGAAGCTTTCTTT
CASCRGYGDTEAFF
>TRBD1|.|TRBV11-3|TRBJ2-2
TGTGCCAGCAGCTTAGGCAGGGGGCATGGCACCGGGGAGCTGTTTTTT
CASSLGRGHGTGELFF
>.|once|TRBV9|TRBJ1-2
TGTGCCAGCAGCGTATCAGGGGATGGCTACACCTTC
CASSVSGDGYTF
>.|.|TRBV5-1|TRBJ2-5
TGCGCCAGCACGGGGGACCAAGAGACCCAGTACTTC
CASTGDQETQYF
>TRBD1|.|TRBV5-4|TRBJ1-2
TGTGCCAGCAGCTTGATAACAGGGGTTCCTGGCTACACCTTC
CASSLITGVPGYTF
>.|few|TRBV19|TRBJ1-3
TGTGCCATTCAGGACAGTCCAGGAAACACCATATATTTT
CAIQDSPGNTIYF
>.|.|TRBV2|TRBJ1-1
TGTGCCAGCAGTGAATTTCGTGAAGCTTTCTTT
CASSEFREAFF
>.|.|TRBV7-2|TRBJ2-3
TGTGCCAGCAGCTTAGTCAAGGAGGATACGCAGTATTTT
CASSLVKEDTQYF
>.|.|TRBV19|TRBJ1-1
TGTGCCAGTAGTATAGGGGGACACACCACTGAAGCTTTCTTT
CASSIGGHTTEAFF
>.|.|TRBV27|TRBJ2-7
TGTGCCAGCAGTTCAACAGGGATAGACTACGAGCAGTACTTC
CASSSTGIDYEQYF
>.|.|TRBV30|TRBJ2-7
TGTGCCTGGAGTGTCCCGGGCAGGGATAACGAGCAGTACTTC
CAWSVPGRDNEQYF
>.|.|TRBV5-1|TRBJ1-2
TGCGCCAGCAGAGACGGGAAGGCAGCTAACTATGGCTACACCTTC
CASRDGKAANYGYTF
>.|.|TRBV3-1/TRBV3-2|TRBJ1-5
TGTGCCAGCAGCCAGGGAGATTATAGCAATCAGCCCCAGCATTTT
CASSQGDYSNQPQHF
>.|.|TRBV27|TRBJ2-2
TGTGCCAGCAGTTTATGGCTAGCTAGCGGGGAGCTGTTTTTT
CASSLWLASGELFF
>TRBD1|.|TRBV10-2|TRBJ1-4
TGCGCCAGCAGTGAGGTGGGACAGACATATCCAACTAATGAAAAACTGTTTTTT
CASSEVGQTYPTNEKLFF
>.|.|TRBV5-6|TRBJ1-6
TGTGCCAGCAGCTTTACAGGGTATAATTCACCCCTCCACTTT
CASSFTGYNSPLHF
>.|.|TRBV19|TRBJ2-1
TGTGCCAGTAGTACAAGCCTCGTAAACAATGAGCAGTTCTTC
CASSTSLVNNEQFF
>.|.|TRBV29-1|TRBJ2-5
TGCAGCGTTCTACGCTACCGAGACAGTCAAGAGACCCAGTACTTC
CSVLRYRDSQETQYF
>TRBD1|.|TRBV6-5|TRBJ1-5
TGTGCCAGCAGTCGACAGGGGGCAGGTCAGCCCCAGCATTTT
CASSRQGAGQPQHF
>TRBD1|.|TRBV6-6|TRBJ2-2
TGTGCCAGCAGTCTGCGCCACAGGGGGCGATACTTCTATAACACCGGGGAGCTGTTTTTT
CASSLRHRGRYFYNTGELFF
>TRBD2|once|TRBV5-1|TRBJ2-3
TGCGCCAGCAGCTGGACTAGCGGGACAACAGATACGCAGTATTTT
CASSWTSGTTDTQYF
>.|.|TRBV19|TRBJ2-7
TGTGCCAGTAGGAACAGGGACTACGGGACCTACGAGCAGTACTTC
CASRNRDYGTYEQYF
>TRBD2|.|TRBV6-1|TRBJ2-7
TGTGCCAGCAGTGAACGTAGGGCTAGCGGGAGTAATGGCTACGAGCAGTACTTC
CASSERRASGSNGYEQYF
>TRBD1|.|TRBV15|TRBJ2-7
TGTGCCACCGGTGATGGACAGGGGTACGAGCAGTACTTC
CATGDGQGYEQYF
>.|.|TRBV6-5|TRBJ1-6
TGTGCCAGCAGTTACTCAACCTACCTGCGTTCACCCCTCCACTTT
CASSYSTYLRSPLHF
>.|.|TRBV7-8|TRBJ2-7
TGTGCCAGCAGCCTTGAACAGGGCTACGAGCAGTACTTC
CASSLEQGYEQYF
>TRBD2|.|TRBV5-4|TRBJ2-7
TGTGCCAGCAGCTTGGAGGCGGGAGTCTTTAACGAGCAGTACTTC
CASSLEAGVFNEQYF
>.|.|TRBV6-5|TRBJ2-1
TGTGCCAGCACAATCAACAATGAGCAGTTCTTC
CASTINNEQFF
>TRBD1|.|TRBV5-1|TRBJ1-1
TGCGCCAGCAGCTGGGGACAGACCTACACTGAAGCTTTCTTT
CASSWGQTYTEAFF
>TRBD2|.|TRBV19|TRBJ2-5
TGTGCCAGTTCAATAGCGGGAGCGGAGACCCAGTACTTC
CASSIAGAETQYF
>TRBD2|.|TRBV5-1|TRBJ2-2
TGCGCCAGCACCGGGACTAGCAGTTTGAACACCGGGGAGCTGTTTTTT
CASTGTSSLNTGELFF
>.|.|TRBV5-1|TRBJ2-2
TGCGCCAGCAGGAAACAGAACACCGGGGAGCTGTTTTTT
CASRKQNTGELFF
>.|.|TRBV2|TRBJ2-1
TGTGCCAGCAACCAGGGAGGTGGGAATGAGCAGTTCTTC
CASNQGGGNEQFF
>.|.|TRBV19|TRBJ2-5
TGTGCCAGTAGCCCTCCGTTCGCGGGAGAGACCCAGTACTTC
CASSPPFAGETQYF